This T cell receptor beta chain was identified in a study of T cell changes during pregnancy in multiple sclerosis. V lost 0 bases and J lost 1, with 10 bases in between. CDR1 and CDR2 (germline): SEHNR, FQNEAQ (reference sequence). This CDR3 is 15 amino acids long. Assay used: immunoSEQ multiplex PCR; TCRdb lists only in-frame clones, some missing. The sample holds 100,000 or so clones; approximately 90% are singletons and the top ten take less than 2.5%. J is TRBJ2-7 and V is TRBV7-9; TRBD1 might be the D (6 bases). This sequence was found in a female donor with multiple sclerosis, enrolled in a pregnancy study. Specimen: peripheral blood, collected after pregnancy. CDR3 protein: CASSLAPGASYEQYF. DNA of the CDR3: TGTGCCAGCAGCTTAGCACCAGGGGCATCCTACGAGCAGTACTTC.